Following are 19 T cell receptor beta chains from one sample sequenced in a study of cytomegalovirus exposure and HLA in healthy donors. Primers: 60 Vbeta forward and 13 Jbeta reverse. Some clones are missing from TCRdb's copy, which holds only in-frame ones; the method was immunoSEQ multiplex PCR. The sample includes more than 80,000 clones, 65% to 90% of them seen just once. Sequenced input: PBMCs. These receptors came from a man aged 45-60 years in good health and CMV-seronegative.

This clone was counted between two and nine times. CDR3 sequence reads: CASSGGIQETQYF. For the CDR3, the DNA is TGTGCCAGCAGCGGCGGGATACAAGAGACCCAGTACTTC. V gene TRBV9 combines with J gene TRBJ2-5, with D tentatively TRBD2 (6 bases). V gave up 3 bases and J gave up 2 bases, with 8 bases separating them. Germline V gives CDR1 SGDLS, CDR2 YYNGEE. The CDR3 contains 13 residues.

The chain combines TRBV18 with TRBJ2-5; 7 positions match TRBD1. Germline V gives CDR1 KGHSH, CDR2 LQKENI. This CDR3 has 14 residues. With V trimmed by 5 bases and J by 5 bases, 8 bases remained unmatched. The DNA for the CDR3 is TGTGCCAGCTCAAATGGGACAGACTGGGAGACCCAGTACTTC. Its translation: CASSNGTDWETQYF.

This clone was seen a few times. Other DNA sequences of this sample code for an identical CDR3. This chain joins TRBV18 and TRBJ1-4; TRBD1 aligns across 9 bases. Germline V lookup: CDR1 KGHSH, CDR2 LQKENI. The CDR3 length is 15 residues. Losses at the gene ends were 8 bases for V and 7 bases for J; bases not matched to a gene: 11. In DNA form, the CDR3 reads TGTGCCAGCAGCCCGTACAGGGGGCTTCGTGAAAAACTGTTTTTT. This translates into CASSPYRGLREKLFF.

The chain uses TRBV29-1 and TRBJ1-2; no reliable D call. V lost 7 bases and J lost 0, with 12 bases in between. The CDR3 is made up of 13 amino acids. CDR1 is SQVTM, CDR2 ANQGSEA, per germline. CDR3 amino acids: CSALRSPNYGYTF. CDR3 bases: TGCAGCGCCTTACGCAGTCCTAACTATGGCTACACCTTC.

The gene calls are TRBV7-7 and TRBJ2-5; 10 nucleotides align to TRBD1. J gave up 4 bases and V 4 bases, and 9 bases lay outside the gene matches. Germline CDR1 SSHAT, CDR2 FNYEAQ (reference sequence). This CDR3 has 16 amino acids. Here the CDR3 DNA reads TGTGCCAGCAGCTCCGGGACAGGGGTTCGAAGAGAGACCCAGTACTTC. The encoded protein is CASSSGTGVRRETQYF.

The chain employs TRBV19 and TRBJ2-3; TRBD1 matches 11 bases. This CDR3 has 16 residues. The junction had 7 bases not matched to a gene; V was cut back by 5 bases and J by 3 bases. Germline V gene lookup returns CDR1 LNHDA and CDR2 SQIVND (reference sequence). The chain's CDR3 is CASSPAGTGGTDTQYF. CDR3 DNA sequence: TGTGCCAGTAGTCCGGCAGGGACAGGGGGTACAGATACGCAGTATTTT.

This chain links TRBV12-5 with TRBJ1-2, with TRBD1 matching over 8 bases. The CDR3 is 22 residues long. Germline V gene data show CDR1 as LGHNT and CDR2 as FRNRAP. The junction had 22 bases not matched to a gene; V was cut back by 0 bases and J by 1 base. This chain's CDR3 is CASGLVISGTGGVFARNYGYTF. DNA of the CDR3: TGTGCTAGTGGTTTGGTTATCTCCGGGACAGGTGGAGTATTCGCCCGTAACTATGGCTACACCTTC.

This clone was seen a single time. The chain combines TRBV19 with TRBJ2-7; no definite D call. V was cut by 3 bases and J by 0 bases, with 9 bases left in between. The CDR3 runs to 14 residues. Germline V gives CDR1 LNHDA, CDR2 SQIVND (reference sequence). CDR3 coding DNA: TGTGCCAGTAGTATGCAGGTAGGCTCCTACGAGCAGTACTTC. Protein product: CASSMQVGSYEQYF.

Concerning this clone: The sample holds other DNA sequences that translate to the same CDR3. The chain combines TRBV6-5 with TRBJ1-2, with TRBD1 as a possible D gene (6 bases). The V end lost 8 bases, the J end lost 5 bases, and 15 bases lay between the germline ends. Germline V lookup: CDR1 MNHEY, CDR2 SVGAGI. The CDR3 is made up of 13 amino acids. The DNA for the CDR3 is TGTGCCAGCTCTAGGTCACAGGGATATGGCTACACCTTC. The encoded protein is CASSRSQGYGYTF.

Remarks on this clone: Other DNA variants within this sample encode the same CDR3. V and J are TRBV30 and TRBJ1-1, with D unclear. V gave up 2 bases and J gave up 1 base, with 8 bases separating them. The germline V gene encodes CDR1 GTSNPN and CDR2 SVGIG (reference sequence). The length of the CDR3 is 13 residues. CDR3 amino acids: CAWSLQSNTEAFF. In nucleotides, the CDR3 is TGTGCCTGGAGTTTACAATCGAACACTGAAGCTTTCTTT.

This clone was recorded a few times. The V and J genes are TRBV6-5 and TRBJ2-1; D is possibly TRBD1 (6 bases). Germline CDR1 MNHEY, CDR2 SVGAGI. V was shortened by 4 bases and J by 3 bases, with 10 bases between the two germline ends. The CDR3 spans 14 residues. Here the CDR3 reads CASSSRDIYNEQFF. In DNA, the CDR3 is TGTGCCAGCAGTTCCCGGGACATCTACAATGAGCAGTTCTTC.

The chain combines TRBV27 with TRBJ2-2, with a tentative D call TRBD1 (7 bases). Trimming shortened V by 4 bases and J by 6 bases, and 9 bases separated the two germline ends. This CDR3 is 13 amino acids long. The germline CDR1 and CDR2 sequences are MNHEY and SMNVEV (reference sequence). The CDR3: CASSSGGPGELFF. For the CDR3, the DNA is TGTGCCAGCAGTTCAGGGGGGCCCGGGGAGCTGTTTTTT.

The genes are TRBV30 and TRBJ2-2; no clear D. Germline V gene lookup returns CDR1 GTSNPN and CDR2 SVGIG (reference sequence). The CDR3 contains 13 residues. With 1 base removed from V and 1 base from J, the gap between germline ends came to 4 bases. As DNA, the CDR3 is TGTGCCTGGAGTGGTAGGAACACCGGGGAGCTGTTTTTT. The encoded protein is CAWSGRNTGELFF.

This clone was recorded once. This sequence joins TRBV15 and TRBJ2-5; 11 nucleotides match TRBD2. V was clipped by 0 bases and J by 5 bases; unmatched bases: 2. The CDR3 is 15 amino acids. Looked up from germline, CDR1 is LNHNV and CDR2 is YYDKDF (reference sequence). CDR3 DNA: TGTGCCACCAGCAGAGATAGCGGGGGGGCGGAGACCCAGTACTTC. This sequence encodes CATSRDSGGAETQYF.

This rearrangement joins TRBV10-3 to TRBJ1-1, with D maybe TRBD1 (5 bases). Trimming stripped 5 bases from V and 11 bases from J, with 18 bases between. The germline V gene has CDR1 ENHRY and CDR2 SYGVKD. This CDR3 has 13 residues. The CDR3 bases are TGTGCCATCAGTCCGGAGGGACCCCATCGGGCTTTCTTT. This sequence encodes CAISPEGPHRAFF.

The rearrangement joins TRBV4-3 to TRBJ2-5, with D perhaps TRBD2 (5 bases). Trimming pared 0 bases from V and 4 bases from J, leaving 9 bases between. Germline CDR1 and CDR2: LGHNA and YSLEER. The CDR3 loop spans 14 amino acids. CDR3 in DNA: TGCGCCAGCAGCCAAGAGGTAGGGAGAGAGACCCAGTACTTC. It encodes CASSQEVGRETQYF.

This sequence joins TRBV29-1 and TRBJ2-1, with 7 bases fitting TRBD2. The junction had 6 bases not matched to a gene; V was cut back by 4 bases and J by 9 bases. CDR3 length equals 12 residues. The germline gives CDR1 SQVTM, CDR2 ANQGSEA. The CDR3: CSVGTSLGEQFF. CDR3 in DNA: TGCAGCGTTGGGACTAGTCTGGGTGAGCAGTTCTTC.

The genes are TRBV9 and TRBJ1-2, with TRBD1 as a possible D gene (5 bases). The CDR3 consists of 15 residues. The germline V gene has CDR1 SGDLS and CDR2 YYNGEE. Trimming left V 0 bases short and J 3 bases short, with 12 bases between. CDR3 loop: CASSVAPGNDYGYTF. The CDR3, as DNA: TGTGCCAGCAGCGTAGCTCCAGGGAACGACTATGGCTACACCTTC.

The V and J genes are TRBV7-2 and TRBJ1-5, with TRBD1 as a possible D gene (5 bases). Germline lookup yields CDR1 SGHTA and CDR2 FQGNSA. V was shortened by 1 base and J by 0 bases, with 10 bases between the two germline ends. The CDR3 is made up of 16 amino acids. CDR3 loop: CASSLEGTYSNQPQHF. CDR3 bases: TGTGCCAGCAGCTTAGAGGGGACTTATAGCAATCAGCCCCAGCATTTT.